This T cell receptor beta chain was profiled in a study of post-analysis software for immune sequencing data. Study observations and caveats: A few TRBV segments occurring more often in patients than controls included TRBV5-6, TRBV5-1 and TRBV20-1. Batch-matched samples strongly co-clustered by F measure.

CDR3 length: 15 amino acids. From germline, CDR1 is MNHEY and CDR2 SVGAGI. The V end lost 4 bases, the J end lost 1 base, and 13 bases lay between the germline ends. Carried by the TCR beta cDNA libraries were unique molecular identifiers. One entry per CDR3 protein results from TCRdb running MiXCR on the PCR reads. The profile shows about half a million distinct CDR3 sequences, roughly 45% of them singletons. This clonotype appeared a few times. Its antigen is not known. The clonotype was recovered from a girl under 18 with multiple sclerosis. Sequencing used blood. This sequence joins TRBV6-5 and TRBJ1-2; D is unclear. CDR3 in amino acids: CASSSRRRFNYGYTF. CDR3 nucleotide sequence: TGTGCCAGCAGTTCACGCCGGAGGTTTAACTATGGCTACACCTTC.